This passage covers 12 T cell receptor beta chains from one sample sequenced in a study of cytomegalovirus exposure and HLA in healthy donors. Both 60 Vbeta primers and 13 Jbeta primers went into the PCR. The assay was immunoSEQ multiplex PCR, and TCRdb's table has in-frame clones only and misses some. Found here are roughly 250,000 clones, around four fifths of them singletons; the top ten hold 2% to 2.5%. What was sequenced was PBMCs. The receptors come from a woman in her forties in good health and CMV-seropositive.

This clone was counted once. The J gene is TRBJ2-7, the V gene TRBV2, with D perhaps matching TRBD2 (6 bases). CDR1 is SNHLY and CDR2 is FYNNEI in the germline V gene. This CDR3 region has 14 residues. The germline V and J ends were trimmed by 2 bases and 6 bases, with 14 bases remaining between them. The CDR3 sequence: CASSEMWRGAEQYF. In nucleotides, the CDR3 is TGTGCCAGCAGTGAAATGTGGAGGGGCGCCGAGCAGTACTTC. Drawing the rest from reference TRBV2 and TRBJ2-7, the complete variable domain is EPEVTQTPSHQVTQMGQEVILRCVPISNHLYFYWYRQILGQKVEFLVSFYNNEISEKSEIFDDQFSVERPDGSNFTLKIRSTKLEDSAMYFCASSEMWRGAEQYFGPGTRLTVT.

Of note for this clone: Mismatch with germline at one junction end may stem from a read error. The V gene is TRBV6-5, the J gene TRBJ2-5; 7 bases are shared with TRBD2. This CDR3 contains 14 residues. In germline, CDR1 is MNHEY, CDR2 SVGAGI. Here the CDR3 reads CTSSNHAGEGTQYF. As DNA, the CDR3 is TGTACCAGCAGCAACCACGCCGGGGAGGGGACCCAGTACTTC.

This chain joins TRBV5-8 and TRBJ1-1; D not certain. CDR1 and CDR2 from the germline V gene are SGHTS and YDEGEE. Trimming pared 2 bases from V and 0 bases from J, leaving 11 bases between. The CDR3 extends over 15 amino acids. CDR3 amino acids: CASSLPGVMNTEAFF. The CDR3, as DNA: TGTGCCAGCAGCTTACCGGGAGTCATGAACACTGAAGCTTTCTTT. Full variable domain (remainder filled in from reference TRBV5-8 and TRBJ1-1): EAGVTQSPTHLIKTRGQQATLRCSPISGHTSVYWYQQALGLGLQFLLWYDEGEERNRGNFPPRFSGRQFPNYSSELNVNALELEDSALYLCASSLPGVMNTEAFFGQGTRLTVV.

The V and J genes are TRBV25-1 and TRBJ1-6; D remains ambiguous. V was cut by 6 bases and J by 8 bases, with 14 bases left in between. There are 14 residues in the CDR3. Germline V CDR1 and CDR2: MGHDK, SYGVNS. The CDR3 nucleotides are TGTGCCAGCAGGCTCCTCAGCGGGGATTCACCCCTCCACTTT. This translates into CASRLLSGDSPLHF. Drawing the rest from reference TRBV25-1 and TRBJ1-6, the complete variable domain is EADIYQTPRYLVIGTGKKITLECSQTMGHDKMYWYQQDPGMELHLIHYSYGVNSTEKGDLSSESTVSRIRTEHFPLTLESARPSHTSQYLCASRLLSGDSPLHFGNGTRLTVT.

The rearrangement joins TRBV28 to TRBJ2-3; D is perhaps TRBD2 (5 bases). Germline assignment: CDR1 MDHEN and CDR2 SYDVKM. The length of the CDR3 is 15 residues. Deletions cut 7 bases from V and 0 bases from J, with 14 bases between. The CDR3, as DNA: TGTGCCAGCAACCTAGGAGCGGTCAGCACAGATACGCAGTATTTT. This gives the protein CASNLGAVSTDTQYF.

This CDR3 reads CASSDWRSADTQYF. The CDR3 DNA reads TGTGCCAGCAGTGATTGGAGGTCCGCGGATACGCAGTATTTT. The chain links TRBV6-1 to TRBJ2-3, with D perhaps TRBD2 (5 bases). This CDR3 has 14 residues. The V gene lost 3 bases and the J gene lost 6 bases, with 13 bases spanning the gap. Per germline, CDR1 MNHNS and CDR2 SASEGT.

This clone appeared once. V usage is TRBV19 and J usage is TRBJ2-1, with 8 bases that match TRBD2. CDR1 LNHDA and CDR2 SQIVND come from the germline V gene (reference sequence). CDR3 length: 15 residues. Trimming took 5 bases from V and 4 from J; bases not matched to a gene: 7. CDR3 sequence (DNA): TGTGCCAGTAGTCCGGTGGGGACTAGGTACAATGAGCAGTTCTTC. This sequence encodes CASSPVGTRYNEQFF.

The rearrangement joins TRBV18 to TRBJ2-7; the D is unclear. Trimming removed 3 bases at V and 7 bases at J, with 13 bases between. CDR1 KGHSH and CDR2 LQKENI come from the germline V gene. CDR3 length: 13 amino acids. The CDR3 DNA reads TGTGCCAGCTCACCCTCCGTTGCAGGAGAGCAGTACTTC. Its protein is CASSPSVAGEQYF.

J is TRBJ1-3 and V is TRBV29-1; the D gene is possibly TRBD1 (6 bases). This CDR3 is 14 amino acids long. Germline V gives CDR1 SQVTM, CDR2 ANQGSEA. The V and J ends lost 2 bases and 2 bases respectively, with 10 bases between them. CDR3 sequence (DNA): TGCAGCGTTGAATCACAGGGTGCTGGAAACACCATATATTTT. This sequence encodes CSVESQGAGNTIYF.

The V call is TRBV27, the J call TRBJ1-3; the D is unclear. Looked up from germline, CDR1 is MNHEY and CDR2 is SMNVEV (reference sequence). CDR3 length: 13 amino acids. Trimming took 3 bases from V and 4 from J, leaving 7 bases between them. CDR3 sequence reads: CASSFSLGNTIYF. CDR3 nucleotides: TGTGCCAGCAGTTTCAGTTTGGGAAACACCATATATTTT.

The gene calls are TRBV7-6 and TRBJ2-5; 10 bases are shared with TRBD2. J lost 5 bases, V lost 5 bases, and 11 bases had no gene match. CDR1 is SGHVS, CDR2 FNYEAQ, per germline. The length of the CDR3 is 16 residues. The CDR3 loop reads CASSQTSGSRGETQYF. The CDR3 DNA is TGTGCCAGCAGCCAGACTAGCGGGTCAAGGGGGGAGACCCAGTACTTC.

The J gene is TRBJ1-2, the V gene TRBV29-1; the D gene is possibly TRBD1 (5 bases). CDR1 and CDR2 from the germline V gene are SQVTM and ANQGSEA. The CDR3 consists of 15 residues. V lost 3 bases and J 4 bases, leaving 18 bases between the germline ends. CDR3 sequence: CSVEGGIVRPYGYTF. DNA for the CDR3: TGCAGCGTTGAGGGGGGGATCGTCAGGCCCTATGGCTACACCTTC.